Listed here are 21 T cell receptor beta chains from one sample, sequenced in a study of shared clonotypes between healthy human individuals. Some clones are missing from TCRdb's copy, which holds only in-frame ones; the method was immunoSEQ multiplex PCR. The table has millions of clones, around nine tenths seen once. Sequences were obtained from naive CD4+ T cells sorted from blood. The subset was: CD45RA+ positively selected. These receptors were taken from a young man in good health.

The chain employs TRBV5-1 and TRBJ2-7; 8 nucleotides align to TRBD1. J lost 3 bases, V lost 4 bases, and 6 bases had no gene match. The CDR3 sequence is 14 residues long. The V gene's germline CDR1 is SGHRS and CDR2 YFSETQ. The CDR3 nucleotides are TGCGCCAGCAGCGCGAGTACAGGGGGCTACGAGCAGTACTTC. This sequence encodes CASSASTGGYEQYF. The full variable domain, in which reference TRBV5-1 and TRBJ2-7 provide the parts outside the CDR3, is KAGVTQTPRYLIKTRGQQVTLSCSPISGHRSVSWYQQTPGQGLQFLFEYFSETQRNKGNFPGRFSGRQFSNSRSEMNVSTLELGDSALYLCASSASTGGYEQYFGPGTRLTVT.

The chain is built from TRBV9 and TRBJ2-6; weak D call: TRBD2 (6 bases). Germline values: CDR1 SGDLS, CDR2 YYNGEE. This CDR3 contains 18 residues. Trimming took off 4 bases at V and 0 bases at J, with 17 bases between the two ends. CDR3 loop: CASSLSGGLSSGANVLTF. CDR3 in DNA: TGTGCCAGCAGCCTCAGCGGAGGGCTGAGCTCTGGGGCCAACGTCCTGACTTTC. Using reference TRBV9 and TRBJ2-6 for the parts outside the CDR3, the full variable domain is DSGVTQTPKHLITATGQRVTLRCSPRSGDLSVYWYQQSLDQGLQFLIQYYNGEERAKGNILERFSAQQFPDLHSELNLSSLELGDSALYFCASSLSGGLSSGANVLTFGAGSRLTVL.

V usage is TRBV30 and J usage is TRBJ2-5, with a weak D call TRBD2 (6 bases). This CDR3 spans 13 amino acids. The ends were cut back, 0 bases at V and 6 bases at J, with 11 bases in the middle. Germline CDR1 and CDR2: GTSNPN and SVGIG (reference sequence). In DNA form, the CDR3 reads TGTGCCTGGAGTGTACGCGGAGGGAAGACCCAGTACTTC. This gives the protein CAWSVRGGKTQYF.

The rearrangement joins TRBV6-4 to TRBJ1-1; TRBD1 might be the D (5 bases). Germline V gene data show CDR1 as MRHNA and CDR2 as SNTAGT. Trimming took 0 bases from V and 0 from J, leaving 17 bases between them. This CDR3 contains 18 residues. The CDR3 DNA sequence: TGTGCCAGCAGTGACTCCTCGCCAGGGCGACCGATGAACACTGAAGCTTTCTTT. Translated, it gives CASSDSSPGRPMNTEAFF.

The gene calls are TRBV30 and TRBJ2-1; a possible D gene is TRBD2 (6 bases). This CDR3 is 14 amino acids long. The germline V gene has CDR1 GTSNPN and CDR2 SVGIG (reference sequence). V dropped 0 bases and J dropped 2 bases, with 8 bases sitting between them. The CDR3 spells CAWSVSSAYNEQFF. The CDR3 bases are TGTGCCTGGAGTGTATCTAGCGCCTACAATGAGCAGTTCTTC.

The chain is built from TRBV19 and TRBJ2-7; 7 bases are shared with TRBD1. Trimming removed 3 bases from V and 3 bases from J; junction bases left unmatched: 11. This CDR3 region has 16 residues. CDR1 LNHDA and CDR2 SQIVND come from the germline V gene (reference sequence). In DNA, the CDR3 is TGTGCCAGTAGTATGTCAAACAGGGGAATTAGCTACGAGCAGTACTTC. It yields the protein CASSMSNRGISYEQYF.

The V and J genes are TRBV5-4 and TRBJ2-5; TRBD2 agrees at 12 bases. The J segment lost 5 bases and the V segment lost 0 bases, leaving 5 bases of the junction unmatched. Per the germline V gene, CDR1 is SGHNT and CDR2 is YYREEE (reference sequence). The CDR3 loop spans 16 amino acids. The CDR3 region has the DNA TGTGCCAGCAGCTTGGCGCTAGCGGGAGGGCTGGAGACCCAGTACTTC. Its protein is CASSLALAGGLETQYF.

This chain uses TRBV5-4 with TRBJ2-7; D remains ambiguous. Germline CDR1 reads SGHNT; CDR2 reads YYREEE (reference sequence). V lost 2 bases and J lost 4, with 13 bases in between. This CDR3 comprises 14 residues. CDR3 DNA sequence: TGTGCCAGCAGCTTTCAAGGAATTGGGTACGAGCAGTACTTC. Translating it yields CASSFQGIGYEQYF.

The chain has TRBV5-4 and TRBJ2-2; the match to TRBD1 covers 7 bases. V trimming: 0 bases; J trimming: 4 bases; junction bases outside the gene matches: 6. CDR1 and CDR2 (germline): SGHNT, YYREEE (reference sequence). CDR3 length: 16 residues. DNA of the CDR3: TGTGCCAGCAGCTTGGCACACAGGGGTGCCACCGGGGAGCTGTTTTTT. It translates to CASSLAHRGATGELFF.

CDR3 nucleotides: TGTGCCAGCAGCAGAGGGGCGAACACTGAAGCTTTCTTT. Translating it yields CASSRGANTEAFF. V usage is TRBV7-2 and J usage is TRBJ1-1, with a possible D match to TRBD1 (5 bases). V lost 5 bases to trimming and J lost 1 base, with 8 bases between them. Germline assignment: CDR1 SGHTA and CDR2 FQGNSA. The CDR3 runs to 13 residues.

This chain joins TRBV30 and TRBJ2-7; D uncertain. Germline V gene sequence: CDR1 GTSNPN, CDR2 SVGIG (reference sequence). Trimming left V 0 bases short and J 7 bases short, with 13 bases between. This CDR3 has 13 amino acids. DNA of the CDR3: TGTGCCTGGAGTGTAGGGATCTTGTCGGAGCAGTACTTC. It is translated as CAWSVGILSEQYF. Drawing the rest from reference TRBV30 and TRBJ2-7, the complete variable domain is SQTIHQWPATLVQPVGSPLSLECTVEGTSNPNLYWYRQAAGRGLQLLFYSVGIGQISSEVPQNLSASRPQDRQFILSSKKLLLSDSGFYLCAWSVGILSEQYFGPGTRLTVT.

The count of this clone is one. The chain is built from TRBV30 and TRBJ1-2; D uncertain. Trimming took off 6 bases at V and 0 bases at J, with 14 bases between the two ends. The CDR3 length is 14 residues. The germline V gene has CDR1 GTSNPN and CDR2 SVGIG (reference sequence). This CDR3 reads CACSHPLANYGYTF. The CDR3 DNA sequence: TGTGCCTGTTCCCATCCCCTAGCTAACTATGGCTACACCTTC.

This rearrangement joins TRBV5-6 to TRBJ2-7; 7 bases are a match to TRBD1. The ends lost 6 bases at V and 1 base at J; junction bases unmatched: 7. The CDR3 sequence is 14 residues long. CDR1 and CDR2 (germline): SGHDT, YYEEEE. This CDR3 is CASIDRVRSYEQYF. The DNA of the CDR3 is TGTGCCAGCATCGACAGGGTTAGGTCCTACGAGCAGTACTTC.

The chain uses TRBV4-2 and TRBJ1-2; D might be TRBD1 (5 bases). With 0 bases removed from V and 5 bases from J, the gap between germline ends came to 16 bases. The CDR3 length is 16 residues. CDR1 and CDR2 (germline): LGHNA, YNFKEQ. CDR3 coding DNA: TGTGCCAGCAGCCAAGATCCGGCGGGGGGTACTTATGGCTACACCTTC. Its translation is CASSQDPAGGTYGYTF.

V is TRBV10-1 and J is TRBJ2-3; 11 nucleotides align to TRBD2. The junction had 8 bases not matched to a gene; V was cut back by 4 bases and J by 5 bases. The germline V gene encodes CDR1 WNHNN and CDR2 SYGVQD (reference sequence). This CDR3 is 16 amino acids long. CDR3 nucleotides: TGCGCCAGCAGTGCGACTAGCGGGAATAAAAGAGATACGCAGTATTTT. Protein product: CASSATSGNKRDTQYF.

The rearrangement joins TRBV5-1 to TRBJ2-7, with TRBD1 identical over 7 bases. Trimming cost V 1 base and J 2 bases; bases outside gene matches: 6. The CDR3 runs to 15 residues. Germline CDR1 reads SGHRS; CDR2 reads YFSETQ. CDR3 in amino acids: CASSLTPGGTYEQYF. Here the CDR3 DNA reads TGCGCCAGCAGCTTGACGCCAGGGGGAACCTACGAGCAGTACTTC.

V usage is TRBV6-1 and J usage is TRBJ1-1, with D unresolved. Looked up from germline, CDR1 is MNHNS and CDR2 is SASEGT. The V and J ends lost 1 base and 0 bases respectively, with 6 bases between them. The length of the CDR3 is 14 residues. The CDR3 DNA reads TGTGCCAGCAGTGAAGAACGGATGAACACTGAAGCTTTCTTT. This translates into CASSEERMNTEAFF.

This clone was recorded once. This rearrangement joins TRBV30 to TRBJ2-1, with 7 nucleotides matching TRBD2. The germline V gene has CDR1 GTSNPN and CDR2 SVGIG (reference sequence). J lost 1 base, V lost 5 bases, and 11 bases had no gene match. This CDR3 contains 16 residues. CDR3 loop: CAWVRASGLSYNEQFF. The CDR3 coding sequence is TGTGCCTGGGTCCGGGCTAGCGGATTGTCCTACAATGAGCAGTTCTTC.

J is TRBJ2-7 and V is TRBV2; 10 bases align to TRBD2. The CDR3 runs 14 residues. Germline V gene sequence: CDR1 SNHLY, CDR2 FYNNEI. V trimming: 4 bases; J trimming: 6 bases; junction bases outside the gene matches: 6. The CDR3 reads CASSALAGDAEQYF. In DNA, the CDR3 is TGTGCCAGCAGTGCGCTAGCGGGAGACGCCGAGCAGTACTTC.

The CDR3 reads CASSLGAWGNTIYF. The CDR3 DNA reads TGTGCCAGCAGCTTAGGGGCCTGGGGAAACACCATATATTTT. The rearrangement uses TRBV7-2 and TRBJ1-3, with D unresolved. CDR3 length: 14 amino acids. CDR1 is SGHTA, CDR2 FQGNSA, per germline. Trimming removed 1 base at V and 4 bases at J, with 8 bases between.

This chain joins TRBV11-2 and TRBJ1-2, with 10 bases fitting TRBD1. The CDR3 runs to 15 residues. After removal of 5 bases from V and 8 bases from J, the junction contained 11 bases not matched to a gene. Germline-derived CDR1 and CDR2 are SGHAT and FQNNGV. This CDR3 reads CASSVIPGTGVGYTF. In DNA form, the CDR3 reads TGTGCCAGCAGCGTGATTCCCGGGACAGGGGTCGGCTACACCTTC.